This T cell receptor (beta chain) originates from a study of T cells after yellow fever vaccination. Study observations and caveats: Subsequent to the booster, the majority of primary-vaccination clones reappeared (around 96% CD4, approximately 85% CD8).

From the 5' RACE reads, TCRdb called clonotypes with MiXCR, one entry per CDR3 protein. The data hold about 240,000 distinct CDR3 sequences, with about 7.1% observed a single time. About this clonotype: Its specificity is unknown.

Germline CDR1 LGHNA, CDR2 YSLEER. The CDR3 is 19 residues long. V trimming: 4 bases; J trimming: 9 bases; junction bases outside the gene matches: 18. The sequencing here drew on CD4+ T cells sorted from PBMCs, taken 15 days after the yellow fever booster vaccination. The V and J genes are TRBV4-3 and TRBJ2-1, with 13 bases fitting TRBD2. The TCR comes from a young man who received the YFV17D yellow fever vaccine. The CDR3 DNA is TGCGCCAGCAGCCGGGCGCCACTAGCGGGAGGGCCGGGGTTGGCTGAGCAGTTCTTC. Its translation is CASSRAPLAGGPGLAEQFF.